One sample yielded the 21 T cell receptor beta chains listed below, sequenced in a study of CD8+CD57+ T cells in acquired aplastic anemia. Profiling of TCR beta VDJ combinations and CDR3 sequences used genomic DNA as template. TCRdb fed the reads into MiXCR, producing one record per CDR3 protein. In the table there are around 170,000 distinct CDR3 sequences, approximately 45% of which are singletons. The sequenced sample consisted of sorted CD4+, CD8+, or CD8+CD57+ T cells (not recorded which) from PBMCs. The receptors derive from a human donor in good health.

CDR3 sequence (DNA): TGTGCCAGCAGCGACAACAATTCACCCCTCCACTTT. Its translation: CASSDNNSPLHF. J is TRBJ1-6 and V is TRBV7-9; no firm D call. Germline CDR1 SEHNR, CDR2 FQNEAQ (reference sequence). The V gene lost 5 bases and the J gene lost 7 bases, with 6 bases spanning the gap. This CDR3 contains 12 residues.

This clonotype occurred many times. This chain joins TRBV4-1 and TRBJ1-1, with D unclear. Germline CDR1 and CDR2: MGHRA and YSYEKL. V lost 2 bases and J lost 5, with 6 bases in between. The CDR3 loop spans 12 amino acids. This CDR3 is CASSQLGTEAFF. The CDR3 DNA follows: TGCGCCAGCAGCCAATTGGGTACTGAAGCTTTCTTT.

This clonotype was seen at least ten times. The V gene is TRBV11-2, the J gene TRBJ2-7, with D possibly being TRBD1 (6 bases). The CDR3 consists of 16 residues. Germline assignment: CDR1 SGHAT and CDR2 FQNNGV. V shed 4 bases and J shed 6 bases, with 22 bases lying between them. For the CDR3, the DNA is TGTGCCAGCAGCTCCCTAAAACAGGGACGAGCTGGCGAGCAGTACTTC. This sequence encodes CASSSLKQGRAGEQYF.

This sequence joins TRBV29-1 and TRBJ1-2; 7 nucleotides match TRBD1. The CDR3 spans 11 residues. Looked up from germline, CDR1 is SQVTM and CDR2 is ANQGSEA. With V trimmed by 4 bases and J by 8 bases, 4 bases remained unmatched. CDR3 bases: TGCAGCGTTGCGGCAGGGGGAGGCTACACCTTC. Encoded protein: CSVAAGGGYTF.

CDR3 loop: CASTLLSISGNTIYF. CDR3 in DNA: TGTGCCAGTACCCTCCTCTCGATCTCTGGAAACACCATATATTTT. This chain uses TRBV19 with TRBJ1-3; D unresolved. V lost 7 bases to trimming and J lost 0 bases, with 13 bases between them. The CDR3 has 15 amino acids. The germline V gene has CDR1 LNHDA and CDR2 SQIVND (reference sequence).

Concerning this clonotype itself: At one end, the junction sequence differs from germline, possibly due to a read error. V is TRBV9 and J is TRBJ2-5; D ambiguous. This CDR3 contains 17 residues. CDR1 and CDR2 (germline): SGDLS, YYNGEE. The DNA for the CDR3 is TGTGCCAGCAGCGTAGGGTCTGGAGTGAGCGTCCAACAGACCCAGTACTTC. It encodes CASSVGSGVSVQQTQYF.

The V and J genes are TRBV10-3 and TRBJ1-1; the D gene is possibly TRBD1 (6 bases). Trimming removed 6 bases from V and 7 bases from J, with 18 bases in between. Germline CDR1 reads ENHRY; CDR2 reads SYGVKD. The length of the CDR3 is 14 residues. This CDR3 reads CAIREIAGGGEAFF. The CDR3 DNA sequence: TGTGCCATCAGAGAGATAGCGGGAGGGGGTGAAGCTTTCTTT.

Details on this clonotype: The junction does not match germline at one end; this may be a read error. V and J are TRBV5-1 and TRBJ1-2, with D possibly TRBD1 on 6 matching bases. Germline V gives CDR1 SGHRS, CDR2 YFSETQ. CDR3 length equals 14 residues. The CDR3 sequence is CVSSYDRTNYGYTF. The DNA of the CDR3 is TGCGTCAGCAGCTACGACAGGACTAACTATGGCTACACCTTC.

The V gene is TRBV15, the J gene TRBJ1-5, with 8 bases matching TRBD1. Germline V gene lookup returns CDR1 LNHNV and CDR2 YYDKDF (reference sequence). The CDR3 extends over 13 amino acids. The trim removed 5 bases at V and 5 bases at J, leaving 2 bases unmatched. The CDR3 reads CATSPTGDQPQHF. The CDR3 DNA reads TGTGCCACCAGCCCGACAGGGGATCAGCCCCAGCATTTT.

This clonotype appeared many times. The chain is built from TRBV7-9 and TRBJ2-7; no clear D gene. Germline-derived CDR1 and CDR2 are SEHNR and FQNEAQ (reference sequence). This CDR3 has 15 residues. Trimming pared 3 bases from V and 6 bases from J, leaving 18 bases between. CDR3 loop: CASSFVRSQDSEQYF. The DNA for the CDR3 is TGTGCCAGCAGCTTCGTTCGCTCGCAGGATTCCGAGCAGTACTTC.

The table lists this clonotype with a few counts. The CDR3 sequence: CASHLAGAPIDEQFF. The CDR3 DNA follows: TGTGCCAGCCACTTAGCGGGAGCCCCTATAGATGAGCAGTTCTTC. The rearrangement joins TRBV10-3 to TRBJ2-1; 9 bases line up with TRBD2. Germline-derived CDR1 and CDR2 are ENHRY and SYGVKD. CDR3 length equals 15 residues. The trim removed 10 bases at V and 8 bases at J, leaving 15 bases unmatched.

The chain links TRBV10-2 to TRBJ1-3; D is ambiguous. Germline values: CDR1 WSHSY, CDR2 SAAADI. The CDR3 sequence is 13 residues long. The V gene lost 2 bases and the J gene lost 1 base, with 3 bases spanning the gap. CDR3 sequence: CASSENSGNTIYF. The CDR3 nucleotides are TGCGCCAGCAGTGAGAATTCTGGAAACACCATATATTTT.

With respect to this clonotype: A single base separates this from a much larger clone, so it may be a read error. V gene TRBV5-4 combines with J gene TRBJ2-1; 7 bases match TRBD2. V dropped 0 bases and J dropped 6; count of bases not matched to a gene: 15. Looked up from germline, CDR1 is SGHNT and CDR2 is YYREEE (reference sequence). This CDR3 is built from 18 residues. The CDR3 region has the DNA TGTGCCAGCAGCTTGGGCCAGCTGGTGGGAGGGCCTTGCAATGAGCAGTTCTTC. Encoded protein: CASSLGQLVGGPCNEQFF.

Points on this clonotype: Possible read error: a much larger clone is one base away. The rearrangement joins TRBV27 to TRBJ2-7, with 11 bases aligning to TRBD2. With V trimmed by 11 bases and J by 6 bases, 9 bases remained unmatched. CDR1 is MNHEY, CDR2 SMNVEV, per germline (reference sequence). The CDR3 spans 13 residues. CDR3 amino acids: CAGTSLAGGEQYF. The CDR3 DNA reads as TGTGCCGGCACATCCCTAGCGGGAGGCGAGCAGTACTTC.

The CDR3 DNA reads as TGTGCCAGCAGCGAAGGACAGGGGGGAGAGACCCAGTACTTC. As protein: CASSEGQGGETQYF. The V call is TRBV7-8, the J call TRBJ2-5; 10 bases map to TRBD1. The CDR3 consists of 14 residues. J gave up 4 bases and V 5 bases, and 4 bases lay outside the gene matches. The germline V gene encodes CDR1 SGHVS and CDR2 FQNEAQ.

The rearrangement uses TRBV20-1 and TRBJ2-7, with D possibly matching TRBD1 (6 bases). V was cut by 5 bases and J by 2 bases, with 7 bases left in between. CDR1 is DFQATT and CDR2 is SNEGSKA in the germline V gene (reference sequence). This CDR3 is built from 11 residues. CDR3: CSARTAYEQYF. CDR3 coding DNA: TGCAGTGCTCGGACAGCCTACGAGCAGTACTTC.

CDR3 sequence reads: CASSRPDSQETQYF. In nucleotides, the CDR3 is TGTGCCAGCAGCCGCCCGGACAGTCAAGAGACCCAGTACTTC. V gene TRBV25-1 combines with J gene TRBJ2-5, with a weak D call TRBD1 (6 bases). V was cut by 6 bases and J by 2 bases, with 13 bases left in between. Germline CDR1 reads MGHDK; CDR2 reads SYGVNS. There are 14 residues in the CDR3.

The rearrangement uses TRBV2 and TRBJ1-1; TRBD1 is a possible D gene (6 bases). This CDR3 contains 10 residues. CDR1 SNHLY and CDR2 FYNNEI come from the germline V gene. Trimming shortened V by 6 bases and J by 8 bases, and 7 bases separated the two germline ends. CDR3 DNA sequence: TGTGCCAGCAGGGGGGGCGAAGCTTTCTTT. Its protein is CASRGGEAFF. The whole variable domain, filled in from reference TRBV2 and TRBJ1-1, reads EPEVTQTPSHQVTQMGQEVILRCVPISNHLYFYWYRQILGQKVEFLVSFYNNEISEKSEIFDDQFSVERPDGSNFTLKIRSTKLEDSAMYFCASRGGEAFFGQGTRLTVV.

J is TRBJ1-1 and V is TRBV30; no clear D. Germline CDR1 is GTSNPN and CDR2 is SVGIG (reference sequence). This CDR3 is 10 amino acids long. V lost 2 bases and J lost 12, with 10 bases in between. In DNA form, the CDR3 reads TGTGCCTGGAGTCATTTCTGGACTTTCTTT. Translating gives CAWSHFWTFF.

V gene TRBV28 combines with J gene TRBJ2-7, with unresolved D. The CDR3 contains 13 residues. V was trimmed by 7 bases and J by 1 base, leaving 11 bases between them. Germline lookup yields CDR1 MDHEN and CDR2 SYDVKM. The CDR3 region has the DNA TGTGCCAGCATAGGCGCCGTGTCCTACGAGCAGTACTTC. It specifies CASIGAVSYEQYF.

This clonotype is deemed medium-sized. The chain couples TRBV7-2 to TRBJ1-6; D is uncertain. Germline V lookup: CDR1 SGHTA, CDR2 FQGNSA. V was trimmed by 4 bases and J by 7 bases, leaving 8 bases between them. There are 13 residues in the CDR3. CDR3: CASSSNANSPLHF. The CDR3 DNA reads TGTGCCAGCAGCTCAAACGCAAATTCACCCCTCCACTTT.